Shown below are 21 T cell receptor beta chains from a single sample sequenced in a study of Ad26.COV2.S vaccination and SARS-CoV-2 variants. The treatment here: roughly 19 received Ad26.COV2.S at low or high dose, single or two shots; about 5 received placebo; per-sample allocation not given. Repertoires come from day 63 after the first vaccine or placebo injection. Sequencing used immunoSEQ multiplex PCR; TCRdb keeps in-frame clones, though not all of them. This table has hundreds of thousands of clones, roughly 90% appearing once. The input for sequencing was peripheral blood, taken in a trial of Ad26.COV2.S vaccine versus placebo. All receptors derive from a person between 18 and 65 years old who received the Ad26.COV2.S COVID-19 vaccine or a placebo.

Only a few counts were recorded for this clone. This rearrangement joins TRBV5-1 to TRBJ2-7; the match to TRBD2 covers 11 bases. The junction had 9 bases not matched to a gene; V was cut back by 0 bases and J by 1 base. Germline loops: CDR1 SGHRS, CDR2 YFSETQ. The CDR3 consists of 18 residues. CDR3 residues: CASSLGASGRSPSYEQYF. In DNA, the CDR3 is TGCGCCAGCAGCTTGGGTGCTAGCGGGAGGTCTCCTTCCTACGAGCAGTACTTC.

This chain connects TRBV6-1 to TRBJ1-3; the D is unclear. V shed 3 bases and J shed 0 bases, with 6 bases lying between them. The CDR3 has 14 residues. The germline gives CDR1 MNHNS, CDR2 SASEGT. The CDR3, as DNA: TGTGCCAGCAGTGAGTCCTTCTCTGGAAACACCATATATTTT. Translated: CASSESFSGNTIYF.

This clone appeared many times. The genes are TRBV5-6 and TRBJ2-7, with TRBD2 as a possible D gene (6 bases). Trimming shortened V by 4 bases and J by 6 bases, and 8 bases separated the two germline ends. The CDR3 is 11 residues long. Germline V gene sequence: CDR1 SGHDT, CDR2 YYEEEE. The CDR3 coding sequence is TGTGCCAGCAGCCGGGGGTCCGAGCAGTACTTC. It encodes CASSRGSEQYF.

This clone occurred once. DNA of the CDR3: TGCACCAGTCGGAGGGACAGGGTGACTACGCAGTATTTT. Protein: CTSRRDRVTTQYF. This rearrangement joins TRBV29-1 to TRBJ2-3; 9 positions match TRBD1. There are 13 residues in the CDR3. The germline CDR1 and CDR2 sequences are SQVTM and ANQGSEA.

The sample holds one count of this clone. CDR3 sequence: CASSQASGSREQYF. In DNA, the CDR3 is TGTGCCAGCAGCCAAGCTAGCGGGAGTAGAGAGCAGTACTTC. The rearrangement links TRBV3-1 (or the pseudogene TRBV3-2) to TRBJ2-7, with 10 bases aligning to TRBD2. V was pared by 1 base and J by 7 bases, with 4 bases of the junction left unmatched. The germline V gene encodes CDR1 LGHDT and CDR2 YNNKEL (reference sequence). The CDR3 sequence is 14 residues long.

CDR3 nucleotide sequence: TGCGCCAGCAGCTCGGGGAGGTCTAATGAAAAACTGTTTTTT. Protein sequence: CASSSGRSNEKLFF. The V call is TRBV5-1, the J call TRBJ1-4, with no clear D. The CDR3 runs 14 residues. Germline CDR1 and CDR2: SGHRS and YFSETQ. Trimming stripped 3 bases from V and 3 bases from J, with 9 bases between.

The CDR3 sequence is CAWSRTGDDGYTF. The DNA of the CDR3 is TGTGCCTGGAGTCGAACAGGGGATGATGGCTACACCTTC. The V call is TRBV30, the J call TRBJ1-2, with TRBD1 matching over 7 bases. CDR1 and CDR2 (germline): GTSNPN, SVGIG (reference sequence). V trimming: 2 bases; J trimming: 6 bases; junction bases outside the gene matches: 6. The CDR3 runs to 13 residues.

J is TRBJ1-3 and V is TRBV19; D call uncertain. CDR1 is LNHDA, CDR2 SQIVND, per germline (reference sequence). V lost 5 bases to trimming and J lost 0 bases, with 8 bases between them. CDR3 length: 14 amino acids. The CDR3 bases are TGTGCCAGTAGTCGTACAGACTCTGGAAACACCATATATTTT. Protein sequence: CASSRTDSGNTIYF.

The chain is built from TRBV7-6 and TRBJ1-2; 8 positions match TRBD1. CDR3 size: 15 residues. Germline-derived CDR1 and CDR2 are SGHVS and FNYEAQ. V lost 4 bases, J lost 7 bases, and 11 bases stayed unmatched. The CDR3 DNA sequence: TGTGCCAGCAGCTCAACAGGGGGAACCGCTATTGGCTACACCTTC. As protein: CASSSTGGTAIGYTF. The variable domain in full, completed from reference TRBV7-6 and TRBJ1-2, reads GAGVSQSPRYKVTKRGQDVALRCDPISGHVSLYWYRQALGQGPEFLTYFNYEAQQDKSGLPNDRFSAERPEGSISTLTIQRTEQRDSAMYRCASSSTGGTAIGYTFGSGTRLTVV.

The chain recombines TRBV5-4 with TRBJ2-1; 9 nucleotides match TRBD1. Per the germline V gene, CDR1 is SGHNT and CDR2 is YYREEE (reference sequence). The V and J ends lost 4 bases and 3 bases, in that order; junction bases with no gene match: 11. The CDR3 has 17 residues. The CDR3 loop is CASSVRDREFIYNEQFF. CDR3 bases: TGTGCCAGCAGCGTCCGGGACAGGGAATTCATCTACAATGAGCAGTTCTTC.

This clone was seen once. The chain recombines TRBV4-3 with TRBJ1-2; D perhaps matches TRBD1 (5 bases). The ends were cut back, 1 base at V and 4 bases at J, with 10 bases in the middle. Germline assignment: CDR1 LGHNA and CDR2 YSLEER. The CDR3 has 14 residues. CDR3 sequence: CASSQAGLGYGYTF. The CDR3 DNA follows: TGCGCCAGCAGCCAAGCAGGGTTGGGCTATGGCTACACCTTC.

Here the CDR3 DNA reads TGTGCAGCGGGGGGTGGAACTGAAGCTTTCTTT. This encodes CAAGGGTEAFF. The gene calls are TRBV27 and TRBJ1-1, with D possibly matching TRBD1 (5 bases). The CDR3 runs to 11 residues. Germline CDR1 reads MNHEY; CDR2 reads SMNVEV (reference sequence).

The chain couples TRBV21-1 to TRBJ1-6. TRBV21-1 is labeled a pseudogene. This CDR3 is 16 amino acids long. The CDR3 DNA reads TGTGCCAGCAGCTCCTTAGGGAGCTCCTATAATTCACCCCTCCACTTT. Protein: CASSSLGSSYNSPLHF.

On this clone: This sample includes further DNA sequences coding for the same CDR3. The chain couples TRBV5-6 to TRBJ2-5; D is uncertain. Germline values: CDR1 SGHDT, CDR2 YYEEEE. Trimming cost V 3 bases and J 1 base, with 7 bases left between them. CDR3 length: 13 residues. DNA for the CDR3: TGTGCCAGCAGCTCAGCGCGCCAAGAGACCCAGTACTTC. Protein sequence: CASSSARQETQYF. The full variable domain, its missing parts supplied by reference TRBV5-6 and TRBJ2-5, is DAGVTQSPTHLIKTRGQQVTLRCSPKSGHDTVSWYQQALGQGPQFIFQYYEEEERQRGNFPDRFSGHQFPNYSSELNVNALLLGDSALYLCASSSARQETQYFGPGTRLLVL.

This chain connects TRBV3-1 (or the pseudogene TRBV3-2) to TRBJ2-1; TRBD2 might be the D (5 bases). The V end lost 2 bases, the J end lost 7 bases, and 6 bases lay between the germline ends. This CDR3 has 12 residues. Germline assignment: CDR1 LGHDT and CDR2 YNNKEL (reference sequence). The CDR3 loop is CASSQTRNEQFF. Here the CDR3 DNA reads TGTGCCAGCAGCCAAACTAGGAATGAGCAGTTCTTC.

The V call is TRBV3-1 (or the pseudogene TRBV3-2), the J call TRBJ2-7; 13 nucleotides align to TRBD2. CDR1 and CDR2 from the germline V gene are LGHDT and YNNKEL (reference sequence). J lost 6 bases, V lost 1 base, and 6 bases had no gene match. This CDR3 is 16 amino acids long. The CDR3 loop reads CASSQAPGLAGSEQYF. CDR3 in DNA: TGTGCCAGCAGCCAAGCCCCGGGACTAGCGGGATCCGAGCAGTACTTC.

V and J are TRBV27 and TRBJ2-1, with D unclear. Germline assignment: CDR1 MNHEY and CDR2 SMNVEV (reference sequence). Trimming removed 2 bases at V and 5 bases at J, with 7 bases between. The CDR3 is made up of 13 amino acids. The CDR3 nucleotides read TGTGCCAGCAGTTTAGGGATGAACAATGAGCAGTTCTTC. This sequence encodes CASSLGMNNEQFF.

The chain couples TRBV4-2 to TRBJ2-7; possibly TRBD1 or TRBD2 for D (5 bases each). Germline V CDR1 and CDR2: LGHNA, YNFKEQ. CDR3 length: 15 amino acids. Trimming removed 1 base from V and 6 bases from J, with 16 bases in between. CDR3 DNA sequence: TGTGCCAGCAGCCAAGCGAGGGGCGCAACGAGCGAGCAGTACTTC. Translating it yields CASSQARGATSEQYF.

This clone was seen a single time. This CDR3 reads CASSKASERVGEQFF. CDR3 DNA sequence: TGTGCCAGCAGCAAAGCGTCCGAGAGGGTCGGTGAGCAGTTCTTC. This chain joins TRBV21-1 and TRBJ2-1; the D call of TRBD2 is as the table states it, not checked on the DNA. TRBV21-1 is an annotated pseudogene. CDR3 length equals 15 residues.

V is TRBV7-2 and J is TRBJ1-6, with TRBD1 identical over 7 bases. The germline V gene has CDR1 SGHTA and CDR2 FQGNSA. The CDR3 consists of 15 residues. V lost 3 bases, J lost 5 bases, and 4 bases stayed unmatched. CDR3 in DNA: TGTGCCAGCAGCTTGGTGGGGACAGATAATTCACCCCTCCACTTT. This sequence encodes CASSLVGTDNSPLHF.

The chain is built from TRBV4-3 and TRBJ2-1; 9 bases are shared with TRBD2. Germline V CDR1 and CDR2: LGHNA, YSLEER. The CDR3 sequence is 16 residues long. Trimming cost V 1 base and J 7 bases; bases outside gene matches: 8. This CDR3 is CASSQVSSGATNEQFF. The CDR3 DNA sequence: TGCGCCAGCAGCCAAGTCTCTAGCGGGGCGACAAATGAGCAGTTCTTC.